These 19 T cell receptor beta chains share one sample of origin, sequenced in a study of shared clonotypes between healthy human individuals. Here immunoSEQ multiplex PCR was the method, and the copy in TCRdb shows in-frame clones only, minus some. The sample shows about 2.2 million clones, 80% to 95% of them seen only once. Terminally differentiated effector memory CD45RA+ cells were excluded from the naive CD8 cells, which were CD45RO-negative and positively selected for CCR7. The material sequenced was naive CD8+ T cells from PBMCs. All receptors come from a man younger than 35 in good health. Some clones in this sample may be carry-over from other donors' samples.

V is TRBV7-2 and J is TRBJ2-7; D gene uncertain. V gave up 8 bases and J gave up 0 bases, with 11 bases separating them. The CDR3 extends over 13 amino acids. Germline lookup yields CDR1 SGHTA and CDR2 FQGNSA. DNA for the CDR3: TGTGCCAGCGCTGAGGCGGACTCCTACGAGCAGTACTTC. Translation gives CASAEADSYEQYF.

The CDR3 region is CASSPTTGVKKYEQYF. For the CDR3, the DNA is TGTGCCAGCAGCCCTACGACGGGGGTAAAGAAATACGAGCAGTACTTC. The chain employs TRBV6-4 and TRBJ2-7; D might be TRBD2 (6 bases). Trimming cost V 6 bases and J 4 bases, with 22 bases left between them. Germline V CDR1 and CDR2: MRHNA, SNTAGT. The CDR3 has 16 residues.

The chain uses TRBV28 and TRBJ1-5, with D possibly matching TRBD1 (5 bases). There are 13 residues in the CDR3. Germline V gene lookup returns CDR1 MDHEN and CDR2 SYDVKM. V was trimmed by 6 bases and J by 6 bases, leaving 12 bases between them. CDR3 DNA: TGTGCCAGCAGACCAGGGTTCGGTCAGCCCCAGCATTTT. Translated: CASRPGFGQPQHF.

This chain uses TRBV6-1 with TRBJ2-1, with 7 positions matching TRBD1. The junction had 4 bases not matched to a gene; V was cut back by 7 bases and J by 4 bases. This CDR3 is 13 amino acids long. The germline V gene encodes CDR1 MNHNS and CDR2 SASEGT. The CDR3 sequence: CASTDRNYNEQFF. Written as DNA, the CDR3 is TGTGCCAGCACGGACAGGAATTACAATGAGCAGTTCTTC.

The J gene is TRBJ2-3, the V gene TRBV7-9; a possible D gene is TRBD2 (6 bases). Looked up from germline, CDR1 is SEHNR and CDR2 is FQNEAQ (reference sequence). The CDR3 totals 15 residues. Trimming removed 10 bases at V and 6 bases at J, with 23 bases between. As DNA, the CDR3 is TGTGCCACCGCCGGGGGTTTAGCGCCTGGGGATACGCAGTATTTT. Residues: CATAGGLAPGDTQYF. Together with reference TRBV7-9 and TRBJ2-3, the CDR3 gives the full variable domain: DTGVSQNPRHKITKRGQNVTFRCDPISEHNRLYWYRQTLGQGPEFLTYFQNEAQLEKSRLLSDRFSAERPKGSFSTLEIQRTEQGDSAMYLCATAGGLAPGDTQYFGPGTRLTVL.

The J gene is TRBJ2-7, the V gene TRBV7-9, with a possible D match to TRBD1 (6 bases). V was shortened by 6 bases and J by 4 bases, with 13 bases between the two germline ends. The germline gives CDR1 SEHNR, CDR2 FQNEAQ (reference sequence). The CDR3 loop spans 13 amino acids. CDR3 region: CASRGGIEYEQYF. CDR3 coding DNA: TGTGCCAGCAGAGGGGGAATCGAGTACGAGCAGTACTTC.

The chain employs TRBV7-8 and TRBJ2-3; D perhaps matches TRBD1 (5 bases). Germline assignment: CDR1 SGHVS and CDR2 FQNEAQ. CDR3 length: 14 residues. Trimming pared 2 bases from V and 5 bases from J, leaving 11 bases between. The CDR3 DNA reads TGTGCCAGCAGCTTATCCAGGGCCGGAGATACGCAGTATTTT. As protein: CASSLSRAGDTQYF.

The chain employs TRBV12-1 and TRBJ2-5. TRBV12-1 is a listed pseudogene. CDR3 length: 11 residues. The CDR3 protein is CASSFKETQYF. The CDR3, as DNA: TGTGCCAGCAGCTTTAAAGAGACCCAGTACTTC.

This clone appeared once. The rearrangement joins TRBV9 to TRBJ2-7, with D possibly matching TRBD1 (5 bases). The CDR3 has 16 residues. The V gene's germline CDR1 is SGDLS and CDR2 YYNGEE. V was shortened by 2 bases and J by 5 bases, with 20 bases between the two germline ends. This chain's CDR3 is CASSVLLRVKSHEQYF. CDR3 DNA sequence: TGTGCCAGCAGCGTGTTGCTCAGGGTAAAATCCCACGAGCAGTACTTC.

V gene TRBV5-1 combines with J gene TRBJ1-1; D call uncertain. CDR3 length: 15 amino acids. Trimming removed 3 bases from V and 0 bases from J, with 12 bases in between. In germline, CDR1 is SGHRS, CDR2 YFSETQ. CDR3 coding DNA: TGCGCCAGCAGCTCGACGCGGACGGTGAACACTGAAGCTTTCTTT. Protein: CASSSTRTVNTEAFF. The variable domain in full, completed from reference TRBV5-1 and TRBJ1-1, reads KAGVTQTPRYLIKTRGQQVTLSCSPISGHRSVSWYQQTPGQGLQFLFEYFSETQRNKGNFPGRFSGRQFSNSRSEMNVSTLELGDSALYLCASSSTRTVNTEAFFGQGTRLTVV.

The V gene is TRBV28, the J gene TRBJ2-7; the D gene is possibly TRBD1 (5 bases). With 2 bases removed from V and 4 bases from J, the gap between germline ends came to 15 bases. From germline, CDR1 is MDHEN and CDR2 SYDVKM. CDR3 length: 15 amino acids. The CDR3 here is CASSLMTGQTYEQYF. The CDR3 bases are TGTGCCAGCAGTTTAATGACCGGACAAACTTACGAGCAGTACTTC.

This clone has just one count. V gene TRBV7-2 combines with J gene TRBJ2-1; the D gene is possibly TRBD2 (5 bases). The CDR3 has 13 residues. CDR1 is SGHTA, CDR2 FQGNSA, per germline. V was trimmed by 5 bases and J by 8 bases, leaving 13 bases between them. CDR3 protein: CASSPAMRDEQFF. DNA for the CDR3: TGTGCCAGCAGCCCCGCCATGAGGGATGAGCAGTTCTTC.

This chain joins TRBV6-1 and TRBJ2-7; the D gene is possibly TRBD1 (5 bases). Trimming took off 2 bases at V and 0 bases at J, with 11 bases between the two ends. Germline values: CDR1 MNHNS, CDR2 SASEGT. The CDR3 sequence is 15 residues long. The CDR3 DNA follows: TGTGCCAGCAGTGAAACGACAGTAAGCTCCTACGAGCAGTACTTC. Protein sequence: CASSETTVSSYEQYF.

In nucleotides, the CDR3 is TGTGCCAGCAGTTTAGACAGGGGTGCCGCTTACACGCAGTATTTT. Protein: CASSLDRGAAYTQYF. This sequence joins TRBV27 and TRBJ2-3; 8 bases match TRBD1. V shed 2 bases and J 9 bases; nucleotides not matched to a gene: 10. Per the germline V gene, CDR1 is MNHEY and CDR2 is SMNVEV (reference sequence). This CDR3 is 15 amino acids long.

The V and J genes are TRBV19 and TRBJ1-1, with unresolved D. V was trimmed by 5 bases and J by 8 bases, leaving 15 bases between them. CDR3 length equals 13 residues. Germline CDR1 is LNHDA and CDR2 is SQIVND (reference sequence). CDR3 sequence reads: CASSAQSVSEAFF. CDR3 in DNA: TGTGCCAGTAGTGCCCAGAGTGTCTCGGAAGCTTTCTTT.

V usage is TRBV15 and J usage is TRBJ2-1; a possible D gene is TRBD2 (6 bases). Germline assignment: CDR1 LNHNV and CDR2 YYDKDF (reference sequence). This CDR3 is built from 14 residues. V was trimmed by 8 bases and J by 5 bases, leaving 16 bases between them. The CDR3 here is CATAGRRQDNEQFF. The CDR3 DNA is TGTGCCACCGCCGGGAGACGTCAGGACAATGAGCAGTTCTTC.

This clone was found a few times. This rearrangement joins TRBV6-5 to TRBJ2-7; D unclear. The CDR3 is made up of 13 amino acids. Trimming took 5 bases from V and 6 from J, leaving 14 bases between them. CDR1 MNHEY and CDR2 SVGAGI come from the germline V gene. Here the CDR3 DNA reads TGTGCCAGCAGTCCCGGAGAGCTGCTCGAGCAGTACTTC. Amino acid sequence: CASSPGELLEQYF.

The chain combines TRBV10-3 with TRBJ1-1; tentative D call: TRBD1 (6 bases). Germline CDR1 is ENHRY and CDR2 is SYGVKD. The CDR3 covers 14 residues. V was shortened by 6 bases and J by 0 bases, with 11 bases between the two germline ends. CDR3 nucleotide sequence: TGTGCCATCAGGGGGGACACTTTGAACACTGAAGCTTTCTTT. Amino acids: CAIRGDTLNTEAFF.

The genes are TRBV5-8 and TRBJ2-3, with D perhaps TRBD1 (6 bases). The CDR3 is 15 amino acids. CDR1 and CDR2 (germline): SGHTS, YDEGEE. Between the trimmed V and J ends, which lost 4 bases and 5 bases, there was a span of 17 bases. The CDR3 region is CASSQTGSAVDTQYF. The CDR3 coding sequence is TGTGCCAGCAGCCAGACAGGTTCCGCGGTAGATACGCAGTATTTT.